These T cell receptor beta chains were read from a single sample in a study of cytomegalovirus exposure and HLA in healthy donors. Assay: immunoSEQ multiplex PCR; the TCRdb copy retains only in-frame clones and omits some. The sample lists roughly 100,000 clones; around four fifths were seen once. Material: PBMCs. The receptors were sampled from a man in his fifties or sixties in good health and CMV-seronegative. Both conserved end residues are part of each CDR3. The order of the fields is V gene, J gene, clone size, D gene, CDR3 protein, CDR3 DNA. A D gene is named only where the DNA matches it firmly. A row's size may be missing; if present it is once, few, many or a size class.

>TRBV6-6|TRBJ2-3|.|.
CASSLRTGRGTDTQYF
TGTGCCAGCAGTCTAAGGACAGGGAGGGGCACAGATACGCAGTATTTT
>TRBV5-4|TRBJ2-2|.|.
CASSQARLTGELFF
TGTGCCAGCAGCCAGGCCCGGCTGACCGGGGAGCTGTTTTTT
>TRBV5-1|TRBJ2-5|few|TRBD1
CASSWARGREETQYF
TGCGCCAGCAGCTGGGCCAGGGGGCGAGAAGAGACCCAGTACTTC
>TRBV19|TRBJ1-1|.|.
CASSIGGQVKAFF
TGTGCCAGTAGTATAGGAGGGCAGGTTAAAGCTTTCTTT
>TRBV19|TRBJ2-5|.|TRBD2
CASSIVAGGKETQYF
TGTGCCAGTAGTATAGTAGCGGGGGGGAAAGAGACCCAGTACTTC
>TRBV7-2|TRBJ1-3|.|.
CASSLGGPGNTIYF
TGTGCCAGCAGCTTAGGGGGCCCCGGAAACACCATATATTTT
>TRBV27|TRBJ1-1|.|TRBD1
CASSRTDRGRTEAFF
TGTGCCAGCAGTAGGACGGACAGGGGGCGAACTGAAGCTTTCTTT
>TRBV25-1|TRBJ2-3|.|TRBD1
CASSGGQGRDTQYF
TGTGCCAGCAGTGGGGGACAGGGGAGAGATACGCAGTATTTT
>TRBV5-1|TRBJ1-1|.|TRBD1
CASSLRQGADAFF
TGCGCCAGCAGCCTCCGACAGGGGGCGGACGCTTTCTTT
>TRBV9|TRBJ1-2|.|.
CASSRTVGLGGYGYTF
TGTGCCAGCAGCCGTACGGTCGGACTTGGAGGCTATGGCTACACCTTC
>TRBV10-3|TRBJ1-5|.|TRBD1
CAISAQGGNQPQHF
TGTGCCATCAGTGCCCAGGGGGGCAATCAGCCCCAGCATTTT
>TRBV15|TRBJ2-5|.|TRBD1
CATSRTGNQETQYF
TGTGCCACCAGCAGGACAGGGAACCAAGAGACCCAGTACTTC
>TRBV6-1|TRBJ2-1|.|TRBD2
CASSEMGLAGDNEQFF
TGTGCCAGCAGTGAGATGGGACTAGCGGGGGACAATGAGCAGTTCTTC
>TRBV9|TRBJ1-3|.|.
CASSVGPRGTGNTIYF
TGTGCCAGCAGCGTAGGTCCTAGGGGAACTGGAAACACCATATATTTT
>TRBV5-1|TRBJ2-2|.|.
CASSLGQYGPGELFF
TGCGCCAGCAGCCTAGGACAGTATGGTCCCGGGGAGCTGTTTTTT
>TRBV7-8|TRBJ1-4|.|.
CASSPSRRMGLFF
TGTGCCAGCAGCCCCTCACGGAGGATGGGACTGTTTTTT
>TRBV7-2|TRBJ2-3|.|TRBD2
CASSLPAGLQQYF
TGTGCCAGCAGCTTACCAGCGGGGCTCCAGCAGTATTTT
>TRBV6-4|TRBJ1-1|.|.
CASSFQRGDTEAFF
TGTGCCAGCAGTTTCCAACGCGGAGACACTGAAGCTTTCTTT
>TRBV4-1|TRBJ2-1|.|TRBD1
CASSQAGQYNEQFF
TGCGCCAGCAGCCAAGCGGGACAGTACAATGAGCAGTTCTTC
>TRBV5-1|TRBJ1-1|.|.
CASSRQQGPYEAFF
TGCGCCAGCAGCCGCCAACAGGGCCCATATGAAGCTTTCTTT
>TRBV5-1|TRBJ1-3|few|TRBD1
CASSSSGQGTGNTIYF
TGCGCCAGCAGCTCCTCGGGACAGGGAACTGGAAACACCATATATTTT
>TRBV5-1|TRBJ2-1|once|TRBD1
CASSPGRTGPYNEQFF
TGCGCCAGCAGTCCGGGGAGGACAGGGCCCTACAATGAGCAGTTCTTC
>TRBV18|TRBJ2-4|.|TRBD1
CASSPPTGGRNIQYF
TGTGCCAGCTCACCACCGACAGGGGGCCGGAACATTCAGTACTTC
>TRBV9|TRBJ2-1|.|TRBD1
CASSVTTGGARYNEQFF
TGTGCCAGCAGCGTAACAACAGGGGGCGCTCGGTACAATGAGCAGTTCTTC
>TRBV6-5|TRBJ2-7|.|.
CASSPSRTESYEQYF
TGTGCCAGCAGTCCAAGTAGGACAGAGTCCTACGAGCAGTACTTC
>TRBV7-9|TRBJ2-1|.|.
CASSLVAGHNEQFF
TGTGCCAGCAGCTTAGTAGCTGGCCACAATGAGCAGTTCTTC
>TRBV4-1|TRBJ2-5|.|TRBD2
CASSHRRERGGLETQYF
TGCGCCAGCAGCCATCGCCGGGAGCGGGGGGGCTTGGAGACCCAGTACTTC
>TRBV6-6|TRBJ1-4|.|TRBD1
CASRSFRDSNEKLFF
TGTGCCAGCAGGTCTTTTAGGGACAGTAATGAAAAACTGTTTTTT
>TRBV19|TRBJ2-2|.|TRBD2
CASSTLAGAPGGELFF
TGTGCCAGTAGTACCTTAGCGGGGGCCCCCGGCGGGGAGCTGTTTTTT
>TRBV30|TRBJ1-2|once|.
CAWMRRAEIGYTF
TGTGCCTGGATGCGGAGGGCCGAGATTGGCTACACCTTC
>TRBV6-5|TRBJ1-1|.|.
CASSPRTENTEAFF
TGTGCCAGCAGTCCGAGGACAGAGAACACTGAAGCTTTCTTT
>TRBV27|TRBJ1-5|.|TRBD1
CASSLGQGDSQPQHF
TGTGCCAGCAGTTTGGGACAGGGGGATAGTCAGCCCCAGCATTTT